The T cell receptor (beta chain) described here comes from a study of cytomegalovirus exposure and HLA in healthy donors. On the study more broadly: From donors who were HLA-typed, an early data release held about 85 million unique TCRs.

Study-wide findings and caveats: Sequencing likely produced, as an artifact, a cluster of highly shared sequence variants.

This clone was detected only once. Its specificity is not known. PCR amplification relied on 60 Vbeta primers (plus 13 Jbeta primers). This table comes from immunoSEQ multiplex PCR, and its TCRdb copy is limited to in-frame clones, with some not included. This sample carries 150,000 or so clones, approximately 70% of them seen once, and the ten largest clones take approximately 7.1%. Germline V CDR1 and CDR2: MRHNA, SNTAGT. Trimming shortened V by 0 bases and J by 11 bases, and 15 bases separated the two germline ends. CDR3 length: 14 amino acids. The chain links TRBV6-4 to TRBJ2-3; possibly TRBD2 for D (7 bases). Material: PBMCs. The source of this sequence is a man in his forties in good health and CMV-seropositive. CDR3 nucleotides: TGTGCCAGCAGTGACTCGGGGGGGCCGGGAGGGCAGTATTTT. Protein: CASSDSGGPGGQYF.